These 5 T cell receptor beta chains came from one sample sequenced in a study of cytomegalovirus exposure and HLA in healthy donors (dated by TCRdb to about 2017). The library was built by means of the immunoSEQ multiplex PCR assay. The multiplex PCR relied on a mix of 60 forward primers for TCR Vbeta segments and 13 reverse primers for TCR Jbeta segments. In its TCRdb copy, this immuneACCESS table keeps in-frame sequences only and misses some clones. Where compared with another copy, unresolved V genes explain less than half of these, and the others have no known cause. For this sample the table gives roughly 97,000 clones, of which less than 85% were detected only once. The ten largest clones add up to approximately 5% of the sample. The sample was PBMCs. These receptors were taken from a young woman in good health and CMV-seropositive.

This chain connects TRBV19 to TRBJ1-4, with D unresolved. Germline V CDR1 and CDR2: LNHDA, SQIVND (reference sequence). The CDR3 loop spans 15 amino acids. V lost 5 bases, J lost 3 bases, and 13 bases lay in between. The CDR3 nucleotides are TGTGCCAGTAGTGCGACCGAGGCTCCTAATGAAAAACTGTTTTTT. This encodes CASSATEAPNEKLFF.

This CDR3 is CASRGTGWETQYF. Written as DNA, the CDR3 is TGTGCCAGCCGCGGTACAGGGTGGGAGACCCAGTACTTC. The V call is TRBV27, the J call TRBJ2-5, with D maybe TRBD1 (6 bases). V lost 8 bases and J lost 5, with 15 bases in between. The CDR3 has 13 amino acids. Germline assignment: CDR1 MNHEY and CDR2 SMNVEV (reference sequence).

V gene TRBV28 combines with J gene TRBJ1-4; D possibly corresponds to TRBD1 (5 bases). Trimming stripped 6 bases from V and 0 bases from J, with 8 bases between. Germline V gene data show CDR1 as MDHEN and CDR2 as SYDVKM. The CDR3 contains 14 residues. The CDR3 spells CASRRQTTNEKLFF. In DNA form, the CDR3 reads TGTGCCAGCAGGCGACAGACAACTAATGAAAAACTGTTTTTT.

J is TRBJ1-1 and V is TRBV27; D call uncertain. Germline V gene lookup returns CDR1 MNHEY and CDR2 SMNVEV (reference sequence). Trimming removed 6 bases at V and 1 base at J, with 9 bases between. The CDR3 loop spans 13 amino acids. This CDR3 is CASRMRQNTEAFF. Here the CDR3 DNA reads TGTGCCAGCAGAATGAGACAGAACACTGAAGCTTTCTTT.

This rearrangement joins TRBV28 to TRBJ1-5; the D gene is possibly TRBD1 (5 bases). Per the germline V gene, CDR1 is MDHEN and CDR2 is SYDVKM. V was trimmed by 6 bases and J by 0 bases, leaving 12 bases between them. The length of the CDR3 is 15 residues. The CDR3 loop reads CASSPRQYSNQPQHF. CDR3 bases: TGTGCCAGCAGCCCTAGACAGTATAGCAATCAGCCCCAGCATTTT.